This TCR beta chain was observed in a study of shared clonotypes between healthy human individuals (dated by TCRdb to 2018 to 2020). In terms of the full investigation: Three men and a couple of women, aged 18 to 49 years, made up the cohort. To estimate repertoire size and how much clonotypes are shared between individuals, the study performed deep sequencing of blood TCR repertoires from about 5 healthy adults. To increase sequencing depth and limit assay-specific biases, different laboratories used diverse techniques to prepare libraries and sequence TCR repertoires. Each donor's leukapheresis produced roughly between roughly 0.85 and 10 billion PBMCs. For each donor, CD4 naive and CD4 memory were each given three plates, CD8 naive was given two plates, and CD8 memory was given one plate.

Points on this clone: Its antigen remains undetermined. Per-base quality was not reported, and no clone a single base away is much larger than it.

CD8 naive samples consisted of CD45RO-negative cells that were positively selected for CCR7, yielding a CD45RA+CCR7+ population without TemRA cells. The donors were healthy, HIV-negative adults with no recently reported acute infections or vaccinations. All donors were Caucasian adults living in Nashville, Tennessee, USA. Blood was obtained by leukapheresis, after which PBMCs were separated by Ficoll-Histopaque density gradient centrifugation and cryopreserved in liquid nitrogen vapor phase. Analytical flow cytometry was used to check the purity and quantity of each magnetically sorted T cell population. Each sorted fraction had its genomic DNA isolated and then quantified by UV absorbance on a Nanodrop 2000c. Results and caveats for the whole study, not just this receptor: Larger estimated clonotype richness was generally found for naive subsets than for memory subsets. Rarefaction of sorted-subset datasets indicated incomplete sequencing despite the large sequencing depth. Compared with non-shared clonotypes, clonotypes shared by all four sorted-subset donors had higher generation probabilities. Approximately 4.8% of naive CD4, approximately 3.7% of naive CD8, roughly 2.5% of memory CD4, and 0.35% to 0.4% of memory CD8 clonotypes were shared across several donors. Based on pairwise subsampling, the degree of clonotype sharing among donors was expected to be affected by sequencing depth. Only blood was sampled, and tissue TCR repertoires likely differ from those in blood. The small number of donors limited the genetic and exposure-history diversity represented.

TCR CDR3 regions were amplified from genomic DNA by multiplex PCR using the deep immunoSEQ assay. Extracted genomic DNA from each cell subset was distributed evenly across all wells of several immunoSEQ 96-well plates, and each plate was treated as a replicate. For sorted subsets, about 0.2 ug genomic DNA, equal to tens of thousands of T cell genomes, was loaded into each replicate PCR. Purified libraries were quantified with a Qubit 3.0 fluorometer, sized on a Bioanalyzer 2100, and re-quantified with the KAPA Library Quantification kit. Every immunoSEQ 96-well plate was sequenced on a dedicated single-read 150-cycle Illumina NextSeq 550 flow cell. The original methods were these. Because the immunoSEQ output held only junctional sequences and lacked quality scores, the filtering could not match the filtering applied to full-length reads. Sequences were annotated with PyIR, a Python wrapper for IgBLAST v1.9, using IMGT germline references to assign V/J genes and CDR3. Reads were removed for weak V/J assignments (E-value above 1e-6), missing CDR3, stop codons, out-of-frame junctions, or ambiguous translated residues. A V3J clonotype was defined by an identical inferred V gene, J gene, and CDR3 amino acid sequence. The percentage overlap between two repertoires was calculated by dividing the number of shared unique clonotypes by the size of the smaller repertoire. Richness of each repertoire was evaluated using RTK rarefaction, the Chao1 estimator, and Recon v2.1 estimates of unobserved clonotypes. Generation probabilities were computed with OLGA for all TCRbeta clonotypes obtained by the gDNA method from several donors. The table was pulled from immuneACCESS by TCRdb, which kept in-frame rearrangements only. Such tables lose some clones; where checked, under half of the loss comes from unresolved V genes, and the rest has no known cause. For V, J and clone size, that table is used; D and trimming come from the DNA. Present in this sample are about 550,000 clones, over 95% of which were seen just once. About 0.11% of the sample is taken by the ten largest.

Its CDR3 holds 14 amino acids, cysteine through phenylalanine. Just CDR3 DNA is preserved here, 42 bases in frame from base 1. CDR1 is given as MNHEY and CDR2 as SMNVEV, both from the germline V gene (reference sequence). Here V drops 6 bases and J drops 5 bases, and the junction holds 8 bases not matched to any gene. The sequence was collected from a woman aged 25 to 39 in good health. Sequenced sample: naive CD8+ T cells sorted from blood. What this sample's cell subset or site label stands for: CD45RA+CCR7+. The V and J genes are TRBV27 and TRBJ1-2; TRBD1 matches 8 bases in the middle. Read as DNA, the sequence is TGTGCCAGCAGCCCGACAGGGGAGGGATATGGCTACACCTTC. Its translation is CASSPTGEGYGYTF.